This TCR beta chain was captured by sequencing in a study of blood T cells in healthy people across ages. Then a second PCR, running about 6 to 11 cycles, was carried out with a sample-barcoded 5' primer and a J-beta primer mix. Each CDR3 protein gets one entry after TCRdb re-called the 5' RACE reads with MiXCR. The profile shows approximately 1.5 million distinct CDR3 sequences, roughly 43% of them singletons. Germline CDR1 reads SGDLS; CDR2 reads YYNGEE. V lost 3 bases and J 12 bases, leaving 16 bases between the germline ends. The CDR3 is 13 residues long. Sequences were obtained from blood. This TCR was sampled from a woman aged 18-29 years in good health. The chain joins TRBV9 to TRBJ2-1; D call uncertain. The CDR3 is CASSGALDERQFF. In DNA form, the CDR3 reads TGTGCCAGCAGCGGAGCTCTAGATGAACGGCAGTTCTTC.